This T cell receptor beta chain was sequenced during a study of regulatory T cells in long-lasting Graves disease. Time point given: newly diagnosed GD, antithyroid drugs for less than 3 months. PBMC-extracted RNA yielded the TCR library. Overall study findings and caveats: Graves' patients with persistent disease showed TCR diversity lower than patients newly diagnosed.

This clonotype has a count of ten or more. Antigen: not known. HTBI primers from iRepertoire and Arm-PCR of CDR3 regions yielded the TCR beta libraries. Authors' data handling: The identification of 60 or so TRBV and around 15 TRBJ segments was made across samples. TCRdb reanalysed the multiplex PCR reads using MiXCR and keeps one entry per CDR3 protein. The V and J calls come from TCRdb's annotation, not from the publication. The table has 300,000 to 400,000 distinct CDR3 sequences, 15% seen once. Per the germline V gene, CDR1 is KGHDR and CDR2 is SFDVKD. The CDR3 loop spans 16 amino acids. V trimming: 4 bases; J trimming: 2 bases; junction bases outside the gene matches: 9.

The sample here was peripheral blood mononuclear cells (PBMCs), taken at new diagnosis, from a patient treated with antithyroid drugs. This TCR came from a female donor with Graves disease. The chain is built from TRBV24-1 and TRBJ2-7, with 8 positions matching TRBD1. CDR3 in DNA: TGTGCCACCAGTGACCGGACAGGGTTATCCCCCTACGAGCAGTACTTC. Encoded protein: CATSDRTGLSPYEQYF.